Shown below are 5 T cell receptor beta chains from a single sample sequenced in a study of blood T cells in healthy people across ages. It was with a sample-barcoded 5' primer and a J-beta primer mix that a second PCR of about 6 to 12 cycles was run. TCRdb processed the 5' RACE reads anew with MiXCR; each CDR3 protein has one entry. Among about 690,000 distinct CDR3 sequences listed, approximately 40% were seen once. Source material: blood. The receptors were gathered from an elderly man in good health.

The chain uses TRBV6-2 or TRBV6-3 and TRBJ1-1; possible D gene TRBD1, 6 bases. Looked up from germline, CDR1 is MNHEY and CDR2 is SVGEGT. The CDR3 length is 14 residues. V was clipped by 6 bases and J by 3 bases, with 14 bases between them. CDR3: CASRKGGFDTEAFF. The DNA of the CDR3 is TGTGCCAGCAGAAAAGGGGGATTTGACACTGAAGCTTTCTTT.

This rearrangement joins TRBV30 to TRBJ2-5, with D perhaps assigned TRBD1 or TRBD2 (5 bases each). Trimming left V 3 bases short and J 3 bases short, with 17 bases between. The CDR3 runs to 15 residues. CDR1 GTSNPN and CDR2 SVGIG come from the germline V gene (reference sequence). The CDR3 protein is CAWRWVGTGKETQYF. The CDR3 DNA reads TGTGCCTGGAGATGGGTTGGGACGGGGAAAGAGACCCAGTACTTC.

This clonotype was picked up one time. V gene TRBV7-6 combines with J gene TRBJ2-1, with 9 bases matching TRBD1. Germline lookup yields CDR1 SGHVS and CDR2 FNYEAQ. There are 13 residues in the CDR3. V trimming: 5 bases; J trimming: 5 bases; junction bases outside the gene matches: 1. CDR3 region: CASSGTGHNEQFF. The DNA of the CDR3 is TGTGCCAGCAGCGGGACAGGGCACAATGAGCAGTTCTTC.

This clonotype came up a few times. The chain is built from TRBV3-1 and TRBJ1-5, with D perhaps matching TRBD1 (5 bases). Germline assignment: CDR1 LGHDT and CDR2 YNNKEL (reference sequence). The CDR3 sequence is 15 residues long. Trimming pared 4 bases from V and 9 bases from J, leaving 19 bases between. CDR3 loop: CASSPTRGNHRPQHF. CDR3 coding DNA: TGTGCCAGCAGCCCGACCCGGGGGAATCATAGGCCCCAGCATTTT. The variable domain in full, completed from reference TRBV3-1 and TRBJ1-5, reads DTAVSQTPKYLVTQMGNDKSIKCEQNLGHDTMYWYKQDSKKFLKIMFSYNNKELIINETVPNRFSPKSPDKAHLNLHINSLELGDSAVYFCASSPTRGNHRPQHFGDGTRLSIL.

This rearrangement joins TRBV7-9 to TRBJ2-1; possible D gene TRBD2, 6 bases. The assigned J gene may be wrong: the sequence end matches TRBJ2-7 better. Germline assignment: CDR1 SEHNR and CDR2 FQNEAQ (reference sequence). This CDR3 contains 17 residues. This CDR3 reads CASSLDPGRLLNNEQYF. The CDR3 nucleotides read TGTGCCAGCAGCTTAGATCCGGGGAGGTTGTTAAACAATGAGCAGTACTTC.